The 30 T cell receptor beta chains reported below all come from one sample, sequenced in a study of Ad26.COV2.S vaccination and SARS-CoV-2 variants. Repertoires were generated with immunoSEQ multiplex PCR, while TCRdb's copy carries only in-frame clones and drops some. The table records roughly 700,000 clones, around 92% of them present only once. Treatment given: roughly 18 received Ad26.COV2.S at low or high dose, single or two shots; 5 received placebo; per-sample allocation not given. Sample collection was performed on day 63 after the first vaccine or placebo injection. Sample: peripheral blood, taken in a trial of Ad26.COV2.S vaccine versus placebo. The source is a person between 18 and 59 years old who received the Ad26.COV2.S COVID-19 vaccine or a placebo.

This clone was seen a single time. The chain joins TRBV2 to TRBJ2-2; maybe TRBD2 (5 bases). In germline, CDR1 is SNHLY, CDR2 FYNNEI. V lost 6 bases, J lost 6 bases, and 17 bases lay in between. The length of the CDR3 is 15 residues. The CDR3 DNA reads TGTGCCAGCAGCTCAACTGGGGAGAGGGCCGGGGAGCTGTTTTTT. Amino acid sequence: CASSSTGERAGELFF.

This chain joins TRBV13 and TRBJ1-6; 9 bases match TRBD1. V trimming: 3 bases; J trimming: 9 bases; junction bases outside the gene matches: 6. The CDR3 has 15 residues. Germline V gene lookup returns CDR1 PRHDT and CDR2 FYEKMQ (reference sequence). In DNA, the CDR3 is TGTGCCAGCAGCTTTGGACAGGGGAATCGTTCACCCCTCCACTTT. Translation: CASSFGQGNRSPLHF.

The chain uses TRBV3-1 (or the pseudogene TRBV3-2) and TRBJ2-2; 9 bases agree with TRBD2. The CDR3 sequence is 14 residues long. V was clipped by 5 bases and J by 6 bases; unmatched bases: 4. Germline V gives CDR1 LGHDT, CDR2 YNNKEL (reference sequence). The DNA of the CDR3 is TGTGCCAGCAGCAAGCGGGAGGTATCCGGGGAGCTGTTTTTT. It is translated as CASSKREVSGELFF.

The V gene is TRBV19, the J gene TRBJ2-2; D gene unclear. The CDR3 covers 14 residues. The germline V gene encodes CDR1 LNHDA and CDR2 SQIVND (reference sequence). V was clipped by 6 bases and J by 1 base, with 9 bases between them. The CDR3 loop is CASSALGNTGELFF. The CDR3 nucleotides read TGTGCCAGTAGCGCTTTGGGGAACACCGGGGAGCTGTTTTTT. Using reference TRBV19 and TRBJ2-2 for the parts outside the CDR3, the full variable domain is DGGITQSPKYLFRKEGQNVTLSCEQNLNHDAMYWYRQDPGQGLRLIYYSQIVNDFQKGDIAEGYSVSREKKESFPLTVTSAQKNPTAFYLCASSALGNTGELFFGEGSRLTVL.

This clone was seen just once. The V gene is TRBV3-1 (or the pseudogene TRBV3-2), the J gene TRBJ1-2; D gene unclear. This CDR3 region has 13 residues. Germline V CDR1 and CDR2: LGHDT, YNNKEL (reference sequence). The V and J ends lost 4 bases and 3 bases respectively, with 9 bases between them. CDR3 protein: CASSPRLYYGYTF. The DNA for the CDR3 is TGTGCCAGCAGCCCCCGTCTTTACTATGGCTACACCTTC.

The chain joins TRBV2 to TRBJ2-1, with no clear D. The CDR3 runs 14 residues. Trimming removed 0 bases from V and 7 bases from J, with 10 bases in between. Germline V lookup: CDR1 SNHLY, CDR2 FYNNEI. CDR3 in amino acids: CASSEARLVNEQFF. In DNA form, the CDR3 reads TGTGCCAGCAGTGAAGCGCGGCTAGTGAATGAGCAGTTCTTC.

The chain links TRBV18 to TRBJ2-7; 9 bases fit TRBD2. Germline V lookup: CDR1 KGHSH, CDR2 LQKENI. J lost 5 bases, V lost 0 bases, and 5 bases had no gene match. The CDR3 has 15 amino acids. CDR3 nucleotides: TGTGCCAGCTCACCACCGCTAGCGGGAAGAGACGAGCAGTACTTC. This encodes CASSPPLAGRDEQYF.

V usage is TRBV7-2 and J usage is TRBJ2-5; 9 bases line up with TRBD2. This CDR3 is built from 15 residues. V lost 2 bases, J lost 6 bases, and 7 bases stayed unmatched. CDR1 is SGHTA and CDR2 is FQGNSA in the germline V gene. CDR3 loop: CASSLWAGGQKTQYF. The CDR3 coding sequence is TGTGCCAGCAGCTTATGGGCGGGGGGGCAGAAGACCCAGTACTTC.

The V call is TRBV5-1, the J call TRBJ1-2; the match to TRBD1 covers 9 bases. The CDR3 is 15 amino acids. Germline V lookup: CDR1 SGHRS, CDR2 YFSETQ. J gave up 3 bases and V 0 bases, and 3 bases lay outside the gene matches. The chain's CDR3 is CASSLGDRADYGYTF. DNA for the CDR3: TGCGCCAGCAGCTTGGGGGACAGGGCCGACTATGGCTACACCTTC.

This clone was seen just once. This chain links TRBV19 with TRBJ2-7; D ambiguous. The germline gives CDR1 LNHDA, CDR2 SQIVND (reference sequence). V was cut by 3 bases and J by 3 bases, with 15 bases left in between. The CDR3 has 15 residues. This chain's CDR3 is CASSMISGVFYEQYF. For the CDR3, the DNA is TGTGCCAGTAGTATGATCTCGGGTGTTTTCTACGAGCAGTACTTC.

This rearrangement joins TRBV24-1 to TRBJ2-5; TRBD1 aligns across 8 bases. CDR1 is KGHDR and CDR2 is SFDVKD in the germline V gene. With V trimmed by 1 base and J by 5 bases, 8 bases remained unmatched. The CDR3 spans 16 residues. This chain's CDR3 is CATSDFAGQARETQYF. Written as DNA, the CDR3 is TGTGCCACCAGTGATTTTGCGGGACAGGCGAGGGAGACCCAGTACTTC.

V and J are TRBV25-1 and TRBJ2-7; a weak D match, TRBD2 (7 bases). In germline, CDR1 is MGHDK, CDR2 SYGVNS. This CDR3 is built from 13 residues. Trimming shortened V by 6 bases and J by 3 bases, and 12 bases separated the two germline ends. CDR3 loop: CASRLGGDYEQYF. Written as DNA, the CDR3 is TGTGCCAGCAGACTAGGGGGGGACTACGAGCAGTACTTC.

The gene calls are TRBV6-4 and TRBJ2-1; D is unresolved. Germline values: CDR1 MRHNA, CDR2 SNTAGT. CDR3 size: 15 residues. Trimming pared 3 bases from V and 0 bases from J, leaving 9 bases between. The CDR3 coding sequence is TGTGCCAGCAGTGAATCGGTTAGCTCCTACAATGAGCAGTTCTTC. Translating gives CASSESVSSYNEQFF.

With regard to this clone: Distinct nucleotide sequences in the sample also encode this CDR3. The chain carries TRBV18 and TRBJ2-5, with 13 bases lining up with TRBD2. Germline V CDR1 and CDR2: KGHSH, LQKENI. The CDR3 has 17 residues. The V gene end was trimmed by 3 bases and the J gene end by 1 base; junction bases not matched to a gene: 5. The CDR3 nucleotides read TGTGCCAGCTCACCCCCGGGACTAGCGGGACTCCAAGAGACCCAGTACTTC. Amino acids: CASSPPGLAGLQETQYF.

The V gene is TRBV3-1 (or the pseudogene TRBV3-2), the J gene TRBJ2-3; 7 positions match TRBD2. The trim removed 1 base at V and 4 bases at J, leaving 8 bases unmatched. The CDR3 spans 16 residues. Germline V gene sequence: CDR1 LGHDT, CDR2 YNNKEL (reference sequence). The CDR3 spells CASSQGAGLKADTQYF. The CDR3 coding sequence is TGTGCCAGCAGCCAAGGGGCGGGACTAAAGGCAGATACGCAGTATTTT.

This chain joins TRBV30 and TRBJ1-5; TRBD1 agrees at 8 bases. The V gene end was trimmed by 2 bases and the J gene end by 4 bases; junction bases not matched to a gene: 7. Germline assignment: CDR1 GTSNPN and CDR2 SVGIG (reference sequence). The CDR3 has 15 amino acids. As DNA, the CDR3 is TGTGCCTGGAGTCTGGCAGGGGGCCAGAATCAGCCCCAGCATTTT. This gives the protein CAWSLAGGQNQPQHF.

V is TRBV6-7 and J is TRBJ2-3; D is uncertain. TRBV6-7 has ORF status, its function being uncertain. Deletions cut 7 bases from V and 1 base from J, with 9 bases between. The CDR3 totals 13 residues. CDR3 loop: CASNDGCTDTQYF. For the CDR3, the DNA is TGTGCCAGCAACGACGGGTGCACAGATACGCAGTATTTT.

The genes are TRBV10-3 and TRBJ1-2, with a weak D call TRBD1 (5 bases). This CDR3 has 13 residues. Germline V gene sequence: CDR1 ENHRY, CDR2 SYGVKD. V lost 5 bases to trimming and J lost 8 bases, with 15 bases between them. CDR3: CAISQEAGTGYTF. The CDR3 DNA reads TGTGCCATCAGTCAGGAGGCAGGGACCGGCTACACCTTC.

The chain couples TRBV2 to TRBJ1-5; 12 bases map to TRBD1. The V segment lost 4 bases and the J segment 0 bases; nucleotides outside the gene matches: 4. This CDR3 is built from 17 residues. Germline V lookup: CDR1 SNHLY, CDR2 FYNNEI. The CDR3 loop is CASSGDRGLYSNQPQHF. The DNA for the CDR3 is TGTGCCAGCAGTGGGGACAGGGGGCTGTATAGCAATCAGCCCCAGCATTTT.

The rearrangement links TRBV29-1 to TRBJ2-7, with TRBD2 matching 7 bases. The CDR3 has 15 residues. V dropped 0 bases and J dropped 1; count of bases not matched to a gene: 6. Germline CDR1 and CDR2: SQVTM and ANQGSEA. The CDR3 sequence: CSVEDWASGSYEQYF. In DNA form, the CDR3 reads TGCAGCGTTGAAGACTGGGCTAGCGGATCCTACGAGCAGTACTTC.

This clone appeared a single time. This chain connects TRBV11-2 to TRBJ1-2; D gene ambiguous. This CDR3 contains 11 residues. V was trimmed by 2 bases and J by 2 bases, leaving 0 bases between them. Looked up from germline, CDR1 is SGHAT and CDR2 is FQNNGV. CDR3 protein: CASSLNYGYTF. CDR3 sequence (DNA): TGTGCCAGCAGCTTAAACTATGGCTACACCTTC.

The chain links TRBV19 to TRBJ2-5; D is ambiguous. Germline V gene lookup returns CDR1 LNHDA and CDR2 SQIVND (reference sequence). Trimming removed 5 bases from V and 5 bases from J, with 12 bases in between. The CDR3 contains 13 residues. CDR3 amino acids: CASSPTGLETQYF. CDR3 bases: TGTGCCAGTAGTCCGACCGGGCTTGAGACCCAGTACTTC.

This clone was picked up one time. The chain couples TRBV6-5 to TRBJ2-5; possibly TRBD1 for D (6 bases). This CDR3 contains 14 residues. CDR1 is MNHEY, CDR2 SVGAGI, per germline. Trimming shortened V by 6 bases and J by 2 bases, and 13 bases separated the two germline ends. The CDR3 here is CASRGQQGQETQYF. The CDR3 DNA is TGTGCCAGCAGAGGCCAACAGGGTCAAGAGACCCAGTACTTC.

This clone showed up just once. The chain joins TRBV6-5 to TRBJ2-3, with 7 positions matching TRBD2. Germline loops: CDR1 MNHEY, CDR2 SVGAGI. V was pared by 6 bases and J by 4 bases, with 7 bases of the junction left unmatched. This CDR3 has 14 residues. This CDR3 is CASSLDGGADTQYF. Written as DNA, the CDR3 is TGTGCCAGCAGCCTCGATGGGGGGGCAGATACGCAGTATTTT.

This clone appeared a single time. The rearrangement links TRBV5-1 to TRBJ2-5, with a weak D call TRBD2 (5 bases). From germline, CDR1 is SGHRS and CDR2 YFSETQ. Trimming cost V 4 bases and J 5 bases, with 9 bases left between them. CDR3 length equals 12 residues. CDR3 coding DNA: TGCGCCAGCAGCCCGGAGGCGGAGACCCAGTACTTC. Amino acid sequence: CASSPEAETQYF.

The chain joins TRBV27 to TRBJ2-5; the match to TRBD1 covers 9 bases. Germline CDR1 reads MNHEY; CDR2 reads SMNVEV (reference sequence). CDR3 length: 14 amino acids. V shed 5 bases and J 5 bases; nucleotides not matched to a gene: 6. The CDR3 coding sequence is TGTGCCAGCAGTGCACAGGGGGCTTTGGAGACCCAGTACTTC. This sequence encodes CASSAQGALETQYF.

CDR3 bases: TGTGCCACCAGTGGCTGGCAGGGTGAGCAGTTCTTC. Translation gives CATSGWQGEQFF. V usage is TRBV24-1 and J usage is TRBJ2-1; D perhaps matches TRBD1 (5 bases). Per the germline V gene, CDR1 is KGHDR and CDR2 is SFDVKD. V was trimmed by 5 bases and J by 9 bases, leaving 10 bases between them. The CDR3 is 12 amino acids.

This rearrangement joins TRBV19 to TRBJ2-7; tentative D call: TRBD2 (6 bases). Trimming took 0 bases from V and 2 from J, leaving 11 bases between them. The CDR3 contains 15 residues. Germline V gene sequence: CDR1 LNHDA, CDR2 SQIVND (reference sequence). The CDR3, as DNA: TGTGCCAGTAGTATAGAGCCCTGGGGGGCCTACGAGCAGTACTTC. The encoded protein is CASSIEPWGAYEQYF.

This chain connects TRBV6-1 to TRBJ2-3; 10 bases map to TRBD2. In germline, CDR1 is MNHNS, CDR2 SASEGT. The CDR3 is 16 amino acids. Losses at the gene ends were 2 bases for V and 3 bases for J; bases not matched to a gene: 5. The DNA of the CDR3 is TGTGCCAGCAGTGAATCCCTAGCGGGAGCTACAGATACGCAGTATTTT. Its protein is CASSESLAGATDTQYF.

The chain recombines TRBV6-5 with TRBJ2-3; 9 bases match TRBD1. The germline gives CDR1 MNHEY, CDR2 SVGAGI. The V and J ends lost 6 bases and 6 bases, in that order; junction bases with no gene match: 10. CDR3 length: 15 residues. CDR3 in amino acids: CASRKQGARWDTQYF. In DNA, the CDR3 is TGTGCCAGCAGGAAACAGGGGGCCCGCTGGGATACGCAGTATTTT.